This T cell receptor beta chain was sequenced during a study of cytomegalovirus exposure and HLA in healthy donors. Findings and caveats of the study: Overall, approximately 150 TCR beta chains were annotated as cytomegalovirus-associated. Most of the CMV-associated TCR beta chains (in a later analysis) appeared to be HLA-restricted.

CDR1 is MNHNY, CDR2 SVGAGI, per germline (reference sequence). The germline V and J ends were trimmed by 8 bases and 2 bases, with 9 bases remaining between them. The CDR3 is 13 amino acids. The study ran its PCR with 60 Vbeta and 13 Jbeta primers. Profiling relied on immunoSEQ multiplex PCR, and the TCRdb table lists in-frame clones only, not all of them. The sample records over 85,000 clones, about 80% being singletons. As for this clone: Its target is not known.

The chain is built from TRBV6-6 and TRBJ2-2; D unclear. The sequence was collected from a woman aged 55-69 years in good health and CMV-seropositive. Source material: PBMCs. The CDR3 loop is CASFPRNTGELFF. CDR3 bases: TGTGCCAGCTTCCCGAGAAACACCGGGGAGCTGTTTTTT.